The following is a TCR beta chain sequence with its context. Preparation of the TCRbeta library involved a method that used unique molecular identifiers. A single record per CDR3 protein comes from TCRdb applying MiXCR to the PCR reads. This sample has 450,000 to 500,000 distinct CDR3 sequences; around 12% occur once, and the top ten carry more than 5.5%. V shed 3 bases, J shed 2 bases, and the junction held 6 bases outside the gene matches. The V gene's germline CDR1 is SQVTM and CDR2 ANQGSEA. This CDR3 is 14 amino acids long. This entry is derived from a study of T-cell reconstitution after alpha-beta-depleted transplantation in children.

Sequenced here: PBMCs from the stem cell graft donor, sampled from the stem cell graft. The rearrangement links TRBV29-1 to TRBJ1-2, with 7 positions matching TRBD1. This clonotype was sampled from a human donor who donated a stem cell graft to a child with combined immunodeficiency. The CDR3 loop reads CSVEPSTGNYGYTF. CDR3 DNA: TGCAGCGTTGAGCCTTCGACAGGGAACTATGGCTACACCTTC.